Described below is a single T cell receptor (beta chain) sequence and its context. The data derive from a study of blood T cell repertoires in COVID-19. In the study overall: Some COVID-19 samples were acute and others convalescent; all came from the United States, Italy and Spain. The analysed material was cDNA or gDNA that came from T cells, B-cell-depleted T cells, or PBMCs.

As originally analysed: Cell counts per sample came from amplifying reference gene primers. Only in-frame clones appear in the TCRdb table, and some are missing; sequencing was by immunoSEQ multiplex PCR. The DNA was the basis for D and trimming; V, J and clone size are from that table. The sample has about 71,000 clones; about 80% are singletons. Trimming stripped 5 bases from V and 6 bases from J, with 12 bases between. This CDR3 region has 13 residues. CDR1 is SGHNT, CDR2 YENEEA, per germline. The source of this sequence is a man in his 70s with acute or convalescent COVID-19. Sequenced input: peripheral blood. The chain recombines TRBV11-3 with TRBJ2-3, with D possibly matching TRBD1 (6 bases). CDR3 bases: TGTGCCAGCAGCCCCGACAGGATGGATACGCAGTATTTT. Its protein product is CASSPDRMDTQYF.